One and the same sample provided the 21 T cell receptor beta chains below, sequenced in a study of post-analysis software for immune sequencing data. cDNA libraries for TCR beta contained unique molecular identifiers. One entry per CDR3 protein results from TCRdb running MiXCR on the PCR reads. The profile shows almost 700,000 distinct CDR3 sequences, approximately 59% of them singletons. The study's findings and limits: Patients had higher frequencies than controls of about five TRBV segments, including TRBV5-6, TRBV5-1 and TRBV20-1.

These TCRs' antigens remain unknown. Sequenced: blood. The source is a girl aged 2 to 9 with multiple sclerosis.

V usage is TRBV5-1 and J usage is TRBJ2-7; D is unclear. Germline V gives CDR1 SGHRS, CDR2 YFSETQ. V dropped 1 base and J dropped 3 bases, with 11 bases sitting between them. The length of the CDR3 is 14 residues. The CDR3, as DNA: TGCGCCAGCAGCTTGAGGTCAGCCAGCTACGAGCAGTACTTC. Amino acids: CASSLRSASYEQYF.

V and J are TRBV28 and TRBJ2-7; D may match TRBD1 or TRBD2 (5 bases each). Germline assignment: CDR1 MDHEN and CDR2 SYDVKM. The germline V and J ends were trimmed by 7 bases and 4 bases, with 17 bases remaining between them. The CDR3 is 14 amino acids. Here the CDR3 DNA reads TGTGCCAGCACCTCACCTGGGGGAGCGTACGAGCAGTACTTC. Translated, it gives CASTSPGGAYEQYF.

The CDR3 coding sequence is TGCGCCAGCAGCGCCGGGACAGGGTTCGATACGCAGTATTTT. Its translation is CASSAGTGFDTQYF. The chain uses TRBV5-1 and TRBJ2-3, with TRBD1 matching over 9 bases. The CDR3 consists of 14 residues. Germline values: CDR1 SGHRS, CDR2 YFSETQ. Unmatched junction bases numbered 6, after V lost 4 bases and J lost 6 bases. The variable domain in full, completed from reference TRBV5-1 and TRBJ2-3, reads KAGVTQTPRYLIKTRGQQVTLSCSPISGHRSVSWYQQTPGQGLQFLFEYFSETQRNKGNFPGRFSGRQFSNSRSEMNVSTLELGDSALYLCASSAGTGFDTQYFGPGTRLTVL.

This chain links TRBV10-3 with TRBJ2-5; 7 bases are a match to TRBD1. V shed 6 bases, J shed 0 bases, and the junction held 4 bases outside the gene matches. CDR3 length: 14 amino acids. In germline, CDR1 is ENHRY, CDR2 SYGVKD. The CDR3 sequence is CAISRTGNQETQYF. The DNA of the CDR3 is TGTGCCATCAGCCGGACAGGCAACCAAGAGACCCAGTACTTC.

This clonotype was seen only a few times. The chain combines TRBV29-1 with TRBJ1-1; D unclear. CDR1 and CDR2 from the germline V gene are SQVTM and ANQGSEA. V lost 6 bases and J 6 bases, leaving 8 bases between the germline ends. This CDR3 contains 10 residues. CDR3 residues: CSVHGAEAFF. The CDR3 bases are TGCAGCGTCCATGGAGCTGAAGCTTTCTTT.

V usage is TRBV6-2 or TRBV6-3 and J usage is TRBJ1-5, with D unresolved. Germline CDR1 and CDR2: MNHEY and SVGEGT. The CDR3 runs to 13 residues. Between the trimmed V and J ends, which lost 6 bases and 7 bases, there was a span of 13 bases. The CDR3 here is CASRDREEQPQHF. CDR3 DNA sequence: TGTGCCAGCAGGGACCGGGAGGAACAGCCCCAGCATTTT.

J is TRBJ2-6 and V is TRBV4-1, with a tentative D call TRBD2 (5 bases). Per germline, CDR1 MGHRA and CDR2 YSYEKL. The CDR3 runs to 22 residues. The germline V and J ends were trimmed by 0 bases and 0 bases, with 24 bases remaining between them. CDR3 nucleotide sequence: TGCGCCAGCAGCCAAGAGAGGGCCGGAAGCCTTAGTGACGACTCTGGGGCCAACGTCCTGACTTTC. It encodes CASSQERAGSLSDDSGANVLTF.

CDR3 nucleotide sequence: TGTGCCAGCTCAAGTAGGCTAGCGTCCGAGCAAGAGCAGTTCTTC. As protein: CASSSRLASEQEQFF. The V gene is TRBV2, the J gene TRBJ2-1; a weak D match, TRBD2 (6 bases). Germline CDR1 and CDR2: SNHLY and FYNNEI. Trimming took 8 bases from V and 10 from J, leaving 24 bases between them. The CDR3 is 15 residues long.

This clonotype showed up just a few times. V usage is TRBV24-1 and J usage is TRBJ2-1; D is perhaps TRBD1 or TRBD2 (7 bases each). Trimming took 4 bases from V and 4 from J, leaving 16 bases between them. This CDR3 region has 16 residues. Per germline, CDR1 KGHDR and CDR2 SFDVKD. CDR3 residues: CATSEPQGGGYNEQFF. Written as DNA, the CDR3 is TGTGCCACCAGTGAGCCCCAGGGGGGAGGGTACAATGAGCAGTTCTTC.

This clonotype was observed a few times. V usage is TRBV4-3 and J usage is TRBJ2-5, with TRBD2 identical over 8 bases. This CDR3 has 14 amino acids. Germline V gene lookup returns CDR1 LGHNA and CDR2 YSLEER. Losses at the gene ends were 5 bases for V and 5 bases for J; bases not matched to a gene: 7. The CDR3 DNA reads as TGCGCCAGCAGCATGGGACTAGGAGTCGAGACCCAGTACTTC. This sequence encodes CASSMGLGVETQYF.

The sample holds a few counts of this clonotype. V usage is TRBV10-3 and J usage is TRBJ1-1; a weak D match, TRBD1 (5 bases). The CDR3 consists of 15 residues. Trimming stripped 6 bases from V and 1 base from J, with 15 bases between. Germline V gene data show CDR1 as ENHRY and CDR2 as SYGVKD. The CDR3 nucleotides read TGTGCCATCAGCCTAACGGGGGACCCGAACACTGAAGCTTTCTTT. Encoded protein: CAISLTGDPNTEAFF.

This clonotype was observed once. The junction departs from the called germline gene at one end, perhaps through a read error. The V and J genes are TRBV20-1 and TRBJ2-3; either TRBD1 or TRBD2 may supply D (5 bases each). Per the germline V gene, CDR1 is DFQATT and CDR2 is SNEGSKA (reference sequence). This CDR3 has 11 amino acids. The CDR3 protein is CSAEGRDSQYF. As DNA, the CDR3 is TGCAGTGCTGAGGGGCGAGATTCGCAGTATTTT.

This clonotype was counted between two and nine times. The chain joins TRBV7-8 to TRBJ2-1, with a weak D call TRBD2 (6 bases). CDR3 length: 15 amino acids. Trimming took off 5 bases at V and 7 bases at J, with 18 bases between the two ends. Germline CDR1 is SGHVS and CDR2 is FQNEAQ. In DNA form, the CDR3 reads TGTGCCAGCAGCCTCTACACAGAAGGAGGGAATGAGCAGTTCTTC. Its translation is CASSLYTEGGNEQFF.

J is TRBJ2-1 and V is TRBV20-1; the D gene could be TRBD1 or TRBD2 (5 bases each). The CDR3 contains 12 residues. With 5 bases removed from V and 8 bases from J, the gap between germline ends came to 13 bases. Germline values: CDR1 DFQATT, CDR2 SNEGSKA (reference sequence). The CDR3 region is CSAAVGRDEQFF. CDR3 DNA sequence: TGCAGTGCTGCGGTGGGGCGGGATGAGCAGTTCTTC.

J is TRBJ2-1 and V is TRBV4-1, with a weak D call TRBD2 (6 bases). The length of the CDR3 is 19 residues. V was trimmed by 4 bases and J by 4 bases, leaving 26 bases between them. Looked up from germline, CDR1 is MGHRA and CDR2 is YSYEKL. DNA of the CDR3: TGCGCCAGCAGCCTCTCACCAGTGGGGGGAACTTACCTGTACAATGAGCAGTTCTTC. Encoded protein: CASSLSPVGGTYLYNEQFF.

This chain connects TRBV5-4 to TRBJ2-5; 12 bases are a match to TRBD2. The CDR3 sequence is 18 residues long. Per germline, CDR1 SGHNT and CDR2 YYREEE (reference sequence). V lost 4 bases to trimming and J lost 3 bases; unmatched junction nucleotides: 13. CDR3 protein: CASSPRLAGGGGKETQYF. In DNA, the CDR3 is TGTGCCAGCAGCCCACGCCTAGCGGGAGGGGGCGGAAAAGAGACCCAGTACTTC.

This CDR3 is CATSRVAGTGLEQYF. CDR3 DNA sequence: TGTGCCACCAGCAGAGTCGCCGGGACAGGGTTGGAGCAGTACTTC. The rearrangement uses TRBV15 and TRBJ2-7; 9 bases match TRBD1. V dropped 1 base and J dropped 7; count of bases not matched to a gene: 8. The CDR3 sequence is 15 residues long. From germline, CDR1 is LNHNV and CDR2 YYDKDF (reference sequence).

This clonotype showed up just a few times. The rearrangement links TRBV10-2 to TRBJ2-3, with TRBD2 matching over 11 bases. Germline CDR1 WSHSY, CDR2 SAAADI. The CDR3 length is 18 residues. J gave up 0 bases and V 7 bases, and 12 bases lay outside the gene matches. The CDR3 DNA follows: TGCGCCAGCACCGAAGGAGATAGCGGGGGGGTTAGCACAGATACGCAGTATTTT. Translating gives CASTEGDSGGVSTDTQYF.

The chain uses TRBV28 and TRBJ1-2; D not resolved. The CDR3 is 14 residues long. Germline CDR1 is MDHEN and CDR2 is SYDVKM. Trimming left V 5 bases short and J 3 bases short, with 13 bases between. The CDR3 DNA reads as TGTGCCAGCAGTCGGCCAGCTAAGGACTATGGCTACACCTTC. It encodes CASSRPAKDYGYTF.

CDR3 sequence reads: CASSSQGLNEQFF. The DNA for the CDR3 is TGCGCCAGCAGCTCACAGGGTCTAAATGAGCAGTTCTTC. The chain carries TRBV5-1 and TRBJ2-1, with TRBD1 as a possible D gene (6 bases). Germline values: CDR1 SGHRS, CDR2 YFSETQ. The CDR3 has 13 amino acids. Trimming stripped 3 bases from V and 7 bases from J, with 11 bases between.

As concerns this clonotype: Mismatch with germline at one junction end may stem from a read error. V gene TRBV4-1 combines with J gene TRBJ2-7, with D possibly being TRBD1 or TRBD2 (7 bases each). This CDR3 contains 14 residues. Per germline, CDR1 MGHRA and CDR2 YSYEKL. The CDR3 protein is CAGSHPGGGHEQYF. The CDR3 DNA reads TGCGCCGGCAGCCATCCAGGGGGGGGCCACGAGCAGTACTTC.